The rows below give T cell receptor beta chains drawn from one sample of a study of blood T cell repertoires in COVID-19. TCRdb keeps only in-frame clones here, not all; method: immunoSEQ multiplex PCR. The sample has around 200,000 clones, 85% to 90% seen once. The sequenced material came from peripheral blood. These TCRs come from a man aged 70 or older with active or convalescent COVID-19. Both conserved end residues are part of each CDR3. The D gene is left open where the match is weak.

D: TRBD1
V: TRBV9
length: 15
J: TRBJ1-1
DNA: TGTGCCAGCAGCGCCCCCGGGACAGTGAACACTGAAGCTTTCTTT
CDR3: CASSAPGTVNTEAFF

D: -
V: TRBV4-1
length: 14
J: TRBJ2-3
DNA: TGCGCCAGCAGCCCAATGGGGACACCTGATACGCAGTATTTT
CDR3: CASSPMGTPDTQYF

D: -
V: TRBV28
length: 16
J: TRBJ1-1
DNA: TGTGCCAGCACCACCCCGGGGGACGTGGGGAACACTGAAGCTTTCTTT
CDR3: CASTTPGDVGNTEAFF

D: TRBD1
V: TRBV19
length: 14
J: TRBJ1-1
DNA: TGTGCCAGTAACCCGACAGGGATGAACACTGAAGCTTTCTTT
CDR3: CASNPTGMNTEAFF

D: -
V: TRBV5-1
length: 14
J: TRBJ1-1
DNA: TGCGCCAGCAGCCCAGGACAACCTGACACTGAAGCTTTCTTT
CDR3: CASSPGQPDTEAFF

D: -
V: TRBV27
length: 16
J: TRBJ2-3
DNA: TGTGCCAGCAGTTTAAAATCCGGGGTTTCAGGAGATACGCAGTATTTT
CDR3: CASSLKSGVSGDTQYF

D: -
V: TRBV18
length: 16
J: TRBJ1-4
DNA: TGTGCCAGCTCACTGGACACTACGGGGGCTAATGAAAAACTGTTTTTT
CDR3: CASSLDTTGANEKLFF

D: -
V: TRBV28
length: 13
J: TRBJ2-1
DNA: TGTGCCAGCAGCTTCGTTTCCGGCAATGAGCAGTTCTTC
CDR3: CASSFVSGNEQFF

D: TRBD1
V: TRBV6-5
length: 15
J: TRBJ1-5
DNA: TGTGCCAGCAGCGGACAGGTGGAGATAGTTCAGCCCCAGCATTTT
CDR3: CASSGQVEIVQPQHF

D: TRBD1
V: TRBV7-9
length: 16
J: TRBJ1-6
DNA: TGTGCCAGCAGCCGCGGGGGGGACAGGTTTAATTCACCCCTCCACTTT
CDR3: CASSRGGDRFNSPLHF

D: -
V: TRBV7-9
length: 17
J: TRBJ2-2
DNA: TGTGCCAGCAGCTTCACCCCGGCGGGTGGGGTTGGAGGGGAGCTGTTTTTT
CDR3: CASSFTPAGGVGGELFF